These 10 T cell receptor beta chains came from one sample sequenced in a study of blood T cells in healthy people across ages. Through a sample-barcoded 5' primer and a J-beta primer mix, a second PCR was run for roughly 7 to 12 cycles. TCRdb itself ran the 5' RACE reads through MiXCR, one entry per CDR3 protein. The sample lists roughly 570,000 distinct CDR3 sequences, 25% to 30% occurring once. Specimen: blood. The source of these receptors is a woman aged 70-85 years in good health.

This clonotype was picked up a small number of times. The chain has TRBV5-5 and TRBJ1-2; 7 bases are a match to TRBD1. V lost 5 bases, J lost 1 base, and 14 bases stayed unmatched. CDR1 and CDR2 from the germline V gene are SGHKS and YYEKEE (reference sequence). The CDR3 has 17 residues. For the CDR3, the DNA is TGTGCCAGCAGTGTTATGACTGGGACAGCTATTAACTATGGCTACACCTTC. Translated: CASSVMTGTAINYGYTF.

V and J are TRBV5-1 and TRBJ2-3; the match to TRBD2 covers 7 bases. The J segment lost 3 bases and the V segment lost 0 bases, leaving 10 bases of the junction unmatched. The CDR3 length is 17 residues. Germline lookup yields CDR1 SGHRS and CDR2 YFSETQ. CDR3 nucleotides: TGCGCCAGCAGCTTGGTGGCGGGACTAACCTTTACAGATACGCAGTATTTT. Encoded protein: CASSLVAGLTFTDTQYF.

J is TRBJ2-7 and V is TRBV11-2; D ambiguous. V was shortened by 8 bases and J by 6 bases, with 20 bases between the two germline ends. The CDR3 runs 14 residues. Germline V CDR1 and CDR2: SGHAT, FQNNGV. CDR3: CASGPLVSAGEQYF. The CDR3 region has the DNA TGTGCCAGCGGTCCCCTGGTGTCGGCAGGCGAGCAGTACTTC.

This clonotype was observed a few times. The chain links TRBV9 to TRBJ1-1; TRBD1 agrees at 8 bases. The CDR3 covers 17 residues. CDR1 and CDR2 (germline): SGDLS, YYNGEE. V was pared by 4 bases and J by 0 bases, with 11 bases of the junction left unmatched. The CDR3 sequence is CASSSDRGGPMNTEAFF. The CDR3 nucleotides are TGTGCCAGCAGCTCCGACAGGGGAGGACCAATGAACACTGAAGCTTTCTTT. Full variable domain (outside the CDR3, taken from reference TRBV9 and TRBJ1-1): DSGVTQTPKHLITATGQRVTLRCSPRSGDLSVYWYQQSLDQGLQFLIQYYNGEERAKGNILERFSAQQFPDLHSELNLSSLELGDSALYFCASSSDRGGPMNTEAFFGQGTRLTVV.

This clonotype was counted between two and nine times. The V and J genes are TRBV29-1 and TRBJ2-7, with D possibly TRBD2 on 5 matching bases. This CDR3 is built from 12 residues. Per the germline V gene, CDR1 is SQVTM and CDR2 is ANQGSEA. Trimming left V 6 bases short and J 7 bases short, with 16 bases between. The chain's CDR3 is CSVRPDGDEQYF. In nucleotides, the CDR3 is TGCAGCGTCCGCCCCGACGGGGATGAGCAGTACTTC.

V is TRBV20-1 and J is TRBJ2-5; 7 nucleotides agree with TRBD1. Unmatched junction bases numbered 9, after V lost 0 bases and J lost 5 bases. Germline CDR1 reads DFQATT; CDR2 reads SNEGSKA (reference sequence). This CDR3 region has 15 residues. CDR3 sequence: CSARDPGQAGETQYF. The CDR3 bases are TGCAGTGCTAGAGACCCTGGACAGGCCGGCGAGACCCAGTACTTC.

On this clonotype: At one end, the junction sequence differs from germline, possibly due to a read error. The chain has TRBV29-1 and TRBJ1-1; D is unclear. CDR1 is SQVTM, CDR2 ANQGSEA, per germline. CDR3 length equals 14 residues. This CDR3 is CSVHVSRRNTKAFF. The CDR3, as DNA: TGCAGCGTTCATGTATCTAGGCGGAACACTAAAGCTTTCTTT. The variable domain in full, completed from reference TRBV29-1 and TRBJ1-1, reads SAVISQKPSRDICQRGTSLTIQCQVDSQVTMMFWYRQQPGQSLTLIATANQGSEATYESGFVIDKFPISRPNLTFSTLTVSNMSPEDSSIYLCSVHVSRRNTKAFFGQGTRLTVV.

The chain is built from TRBV4-3 and TRBJ2-7; 7 positions agree with TRBD1. Germline trimming cut 2 bases from V and 0 bases from J; bases unmatched to any gene: 10. The germline V gene has CDR1 LGHNA and CDR2 YSLEER. The CDR3 spans 17 residues. In DNA form, the CDR3 reads TGCGCCAGCAGCCAAAGAGGGGACAGTGCGAGCTCCTACGAGCAGTACTTC. This sequence encodes CASSQRGDSASSYEQYF.

The CDR3 DNA is TGTGCCAGCAGCTTAGGGGTCCACGAGCAGTACTTC. Translating it yields CASSLGVHEQYF. The rearrangement uses TRBV7-2 and TRBJ2-7; D remains ambiguous. V was pared by 1 base and J by 5 bases, with 6 bases between. The length of the CDR3 is 12 residues. In germline, CDR1 is SGHTA, CDR2 FQGNSA.

DNA of the CDR3: TGTGCCAGCAGCTTTCTAGAGGATACGCAGTATTTT. Translation: CASSFLEDTQYF. The chain joins TRBV7-2 to TRBJ2-3; D is unclear. Germline CDR1 reads SGHTA; CDR2 reads FQGNSA. This CDR3 region has 12 residues. The ends were cut back, 3 bases at V and 6 bases at J, with 7 bases in the middle.